The subject of this entry is one T cell receptor (beta chain). The data are from a study of blood T cell repertoires in COVID-19. Across the whole study: Acute and convalescent COVID-19 samples came from the United States, Italy and Spain. PBMCs, B-cell-depleted T cells, or T cells were the source of the cDNA or gDNA that made up the material.

In the original processing: From reference gene primer amplification, estimates of nucleated cell counts were derived. The method was immunoSEQ multiplex PCR; TCRdb's version includes in-frame clones alone and lacks a portion of them. V, J and clone size are those of that table, while D and trimming were read from the DNA. Of 150,000 to 200,000 clones in the sample, approximately 95% were seen once. The CDR3 totals 15 residues. Germline V gene data show CDR1 as SEHNR and CDR2 as FQNEAQ (reference sequence). Germline trimming cut 2 bases from V and 4 bases from J; bases unmatched to any gene: 5. Enrolment of Seattle patients took place during active infection, and they were followed longitudinally.

Sequencing was performed on peripheral blood. The chain links TRBV7-9 to TRBJ2-3, with TRBD2 identical over 8 bases. The TCR originated in a woman aged 60-75 years with COVID-19, enrolled during active disease. This chain's CDR3 is CASSLSAGGADTQYF. The DNA of the CDR3 is TGTGCCAGCAGCTTATCGGCGGGGGGCGCAGATACGCAGTATTTT.